These 12 T cell receptor beta chains were all obtained from the same sample, sequenced in a study of cytomegalovirus exposure and HLA in healthy donors. The PCR had 60 Vbeta and 13 Jbeta primers. Profiling relied on immunoSEQ multiplex PCR, and the TCRdb table lists in-frame clones only, not all of them. The table includes around 160,000 clones, around 83% detected once. Material: PBMCs. These receptors were collected from a man in his fifties in good health and CMV-seropositive.

The chain couples TRBV10-2 to TRBJ2-2; maybe TRBD1 (6 bases). The CDR3 sequence is 15 residues long. CDR1 and CDR2 (germline): WSHSY, SAAADI. Trimming shortened V by 4 bases and J by 4 bases, and 13 bases separated the two germline ends. The CDR3 DNA reads as TGCGCCAGCAGTGGGGGAACAGGGACCACCGGGGAGCTGTTTTTT. It codes for CASSGGTGTTGELFF.

The rearrangement links TRBV5-1 to TRBJ2-5; 10 bases line up with TRBD1. The better agreement between TRBJ2-7 and the DNA end casts doubt on the J call. The CDR3 covers 15 residues. The germline V gene encodes CDR1 SGHRS and CDR2 YFSETQ. CDR3 bases: TGCGCCAGCAAGCAACCGGGACAGGGGACCGACGAGCAGTACTTC. It translates to CASKQPGQGTDEQYF.

The chain links TRBV29-1 to TRBJ2-2; 11 bases line up with TRBD1. V lost 4 bases to trimming and J lost 5 bases; unmatched junction nucleotides: 6. This CDR3 has 15 amino acids. Germline V gives CDR1 SQVTM, CDR2 ANQGSEA. The CDR3 DNA reads TGCAGCGTTGCAGGCGGGACAGGGGGGACCGGGGAGCTGTTTTTT. Translating it yields CSVAGGTGGTGELFF.

V is TRBV6-1 and J is TRBJ1-2; possibly TRBD1 for D (6 bases). V dropped 0 bases and J dropped 4 bases, with 6 bases sitting between them. Germline CDR1 is MNHNS and CDR2 is SASEGT. This CDR3 contains 13 residues. CDR3 loop: CASSEAGGYGYTF. CDR3 nucleotides: TGTGCCAGCAGTGAAGCAGGGGGCTATGGCTACACCTTC.

The rearrangement joins TRBV19 to TRBJ1-3; 9 bases align to TRBD1. There are 14 residues in the CDR3. Germline V gene lookup returns CDR1 LNHDA and CDR2 SQIVND (reference sequence). The J segment lost 1 base and the V segment lost 7 bases, leaving 2 bases of the junction unmatched. CDR3: CASMGTGSGNTIYF. For the CDR3, the DNA is TGTGCCAGTATGGGGACAGGGTCTGGAAACACCATATATTTT.

The chain couples TRBV30 to TRBJ2-7; 7 bases map to TRBD1. With V trimmed by 2 bases and J by 6 bases, 13 bases remained unmatched. CDR1 and CDR2 (germline): GTSNPN, SVGIG (reference sequence). CDR3 size: 15 residues. CDR3 coding DNA: TGTGCCTGGAGTATTTGGGAACAGGGGATCGGCGAGCAGTACTTC. It yields the protein CAWSIWEQGIGEQYF.

The CDR3 nucleotides read TGTGCCTGGAGTGGACACCGAGGGGATACGCAGTATTTT. Its protein is CAWSGHRGDTQYF. The V and J genes are TRBV30 and TRBJ2-3; the D gene is possibly TRBD2 (5 bases). CDR1 and CDR2 (germline): GTSNPN, SVGIG (reference sequence). Trimming removed 1 base at V and 6 bases at J, with 11 bases between. This CDR3 is 13 amino acids long.

The V call is TRBV28, the J call TRBJ2-5; tentatively, D is TRBD1 (5 bases). CDR1 MDHEN and CDR2 SYDVKM come from the germline V gene. V was pared by 3 bases and J by 3 bases, with 14 bases between. The CDR3 is 15 residues long. CDR3 in amino acids: CASSFEQAVKETQYF. The CDR3 DNA is TGTGCCAGCAGTTTTGAACAGGCAGTAAAAGAGACCCAGTACTTC.

The rearrangement joins TRBV6-5 to TRBJ2-5, with 7 bases lining up with TRBD2. The DNA end favors TRBJ2-7, so the J call may be wrong. This CDR3 is built from 15 residues. CDR1 and CDR2 from the germline V gene are MNHEY and SVGAGI. In DNA form, the CDR3 reads TGTGCCAGCAGTCCTTTTACTAGCGCGTCCTACGAGCAGTACTTC. This encodes CASSPFTSASYEQYF.

This clone was found a few times. V and J are TRBV7-2 and TRBJ2-5, with 11 bases matching TRBD2. The J call is uncertain, as TRBJ2-7 better fits the DNA end. Germline V CDR1 and CDR2: SGHTA, FQGNSA. The CDR3 extends over 15 amino acids. CDR3 coding DNA: TGTGCCAGCAGCGGAGGGACTAGCGGAATTTACGAGCAGTACTTC. This sequence encodes CASSGGTSGIYEQYF.

This clone has only a few counts. V is TRBV6-5 and J is TRBJ1-4; D might be TRBD1 (5 bases). The CDR3 totals 14 residues. CDR1 is MNHEY and CDR2 is SVGAGI in the germline V gene. V was pared by 10 bases and J by 8 bases, with 20 bases between. In DNA, the CDR3 is TGTGCCACGCGGGAGGGGAGGGCTGGCGAAAAACTGTTTTTT. Protein: CATREGRAGEKLFF.

This clone was counted a few times. V usage is TRBV7-9 and J usage is TRBJ2-5, with TRBD2 identical over 7 bases. The germline CDR1 and CDR2 sequences are SEHNR and FQNEAQ (reference sequence). This CDR3 spans 14 amino acids. J was trimmed by 1 base and V by 7 bases; bases with no gene match: 6. The CDR3 DNA follows: TGTGCCAGCATTGCGGGAGCTCCCCAAGAGACCCAGTACTTC. Amino acid sequence: CASIAGAPQETQYF.